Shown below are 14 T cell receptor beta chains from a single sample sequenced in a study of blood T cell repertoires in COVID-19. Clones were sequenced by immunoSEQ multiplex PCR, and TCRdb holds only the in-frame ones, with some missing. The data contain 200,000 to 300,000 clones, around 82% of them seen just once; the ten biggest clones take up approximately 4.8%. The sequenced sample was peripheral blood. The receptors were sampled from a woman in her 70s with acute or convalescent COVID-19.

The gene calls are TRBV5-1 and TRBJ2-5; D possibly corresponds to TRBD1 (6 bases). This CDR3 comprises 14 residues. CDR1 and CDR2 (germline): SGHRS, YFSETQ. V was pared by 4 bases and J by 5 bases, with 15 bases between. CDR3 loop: CASSRGPRGETQYF. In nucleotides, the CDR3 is TGCGCCAGCAGCCGCGGTCCTAGGGGGGAGACCCAGTACTTC. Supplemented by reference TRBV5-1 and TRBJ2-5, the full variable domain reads KAGVTQTPRYLIKTRGQQVTLSCSPISGHRSVSWYQQTPGQGLQFLFEYFSETQRNKGNFPGRFSGRQFSNSRSEMNVSTLELGDSALYLCASSRGPRGETQYFGPGTRLLVL.

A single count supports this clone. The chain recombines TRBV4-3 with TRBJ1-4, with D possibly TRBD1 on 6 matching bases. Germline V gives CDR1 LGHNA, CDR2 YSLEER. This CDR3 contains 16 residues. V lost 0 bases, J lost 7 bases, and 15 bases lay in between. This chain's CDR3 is CASSQDLGGAGEKLFF. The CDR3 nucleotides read TGCGCCAGCAGCCAAGATCTTGGGGGGGCAGGTGAAAAACTGTTTTTT.

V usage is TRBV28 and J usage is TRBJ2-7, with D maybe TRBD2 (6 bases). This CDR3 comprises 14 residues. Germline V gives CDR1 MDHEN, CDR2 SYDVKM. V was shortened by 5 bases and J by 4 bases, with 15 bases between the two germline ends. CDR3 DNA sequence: TGTGCCAGCAGTCTAGCGTCAACCCCTTACGAGCAGTACTTC. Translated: CASSLASTPYEQYF.

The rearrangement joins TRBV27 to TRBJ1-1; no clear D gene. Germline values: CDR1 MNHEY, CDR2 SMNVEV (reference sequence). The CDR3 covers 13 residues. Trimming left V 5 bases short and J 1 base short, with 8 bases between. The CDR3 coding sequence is TGTGCCAGCAGTCCGTCAGGGAACACTGAAGCTTTCTTT. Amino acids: CASSPSGNTEAFF.

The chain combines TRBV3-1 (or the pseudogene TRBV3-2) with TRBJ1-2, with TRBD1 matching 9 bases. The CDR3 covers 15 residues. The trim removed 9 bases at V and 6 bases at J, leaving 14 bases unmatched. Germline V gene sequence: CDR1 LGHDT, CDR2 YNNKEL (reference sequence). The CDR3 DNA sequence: TGTGCCAGACAGGGGGCAAAACCAAACAATGATGGCTACACCTTC. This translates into CARQGAKPNNDGYTF.

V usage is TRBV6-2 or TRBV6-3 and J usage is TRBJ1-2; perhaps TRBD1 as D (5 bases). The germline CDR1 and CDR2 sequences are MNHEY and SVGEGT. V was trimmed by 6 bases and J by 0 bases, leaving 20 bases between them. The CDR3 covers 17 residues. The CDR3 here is CASSSTSGKSPNYGYTF. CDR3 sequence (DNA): TGTGCCAGCAGCTCGACTTCAGGGAAGTCCCCTAACTATGGCTACACCTTC.

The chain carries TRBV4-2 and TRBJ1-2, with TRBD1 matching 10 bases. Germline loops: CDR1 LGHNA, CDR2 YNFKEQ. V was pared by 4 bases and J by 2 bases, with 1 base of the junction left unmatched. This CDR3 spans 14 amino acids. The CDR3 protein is CASSPGQGNYGYTF. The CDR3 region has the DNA TGTGCCAGCAGCCCGGGACAGGGGAACTATGGCTACACCTTC.

The CDR3 here is CASSSDFSGYGYTF. CDR3 in DNA: TGCGCCAGCAGCTCGGACTTTTCGGGTTATGGCTACACCTTC. This chain joins TRBV5-1 and TRBJ1-2; no clear D gene. The germline CDR1 and CDR2 sequences are SGHRS and YFSETQ. Trimming cost V 3 bases and J 5 bases, with 14 bases left between them. There are 14 residues in the CDR3.

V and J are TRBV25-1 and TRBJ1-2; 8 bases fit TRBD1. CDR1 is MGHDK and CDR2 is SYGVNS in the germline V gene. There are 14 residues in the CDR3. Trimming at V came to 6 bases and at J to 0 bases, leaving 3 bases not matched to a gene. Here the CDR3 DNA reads TGTGCCAGCAGAGAGACAGGGGCTAACTATGGCTACACCTTC. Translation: CASRETGANYGYTF.

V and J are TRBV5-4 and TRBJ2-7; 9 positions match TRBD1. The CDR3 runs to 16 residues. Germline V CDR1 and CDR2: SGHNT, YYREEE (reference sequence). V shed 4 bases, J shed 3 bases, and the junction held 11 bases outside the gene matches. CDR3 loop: CASSLGGGQGLYEQYF. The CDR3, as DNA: TGTGCCAGCAGCCTGGGGGGGGGACAGGGACTCTACGAGCAGTACTTC.

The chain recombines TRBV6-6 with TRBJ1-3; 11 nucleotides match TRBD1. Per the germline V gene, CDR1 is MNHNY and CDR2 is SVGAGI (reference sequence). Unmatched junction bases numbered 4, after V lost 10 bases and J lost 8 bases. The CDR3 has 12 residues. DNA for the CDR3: TGTGCCATTCTGGACAGGGGGCACACCATATATTTT. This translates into CAILDRGHTIYF.

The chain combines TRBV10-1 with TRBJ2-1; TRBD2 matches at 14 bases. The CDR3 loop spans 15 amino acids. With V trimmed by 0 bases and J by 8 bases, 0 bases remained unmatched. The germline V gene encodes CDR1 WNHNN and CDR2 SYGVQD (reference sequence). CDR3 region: CASSESTSGGDEQFF. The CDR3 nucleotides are TGCGCCAGCAGTGAGTCGACTAGCGGGGGGGATGAGCAGTTCTTC.

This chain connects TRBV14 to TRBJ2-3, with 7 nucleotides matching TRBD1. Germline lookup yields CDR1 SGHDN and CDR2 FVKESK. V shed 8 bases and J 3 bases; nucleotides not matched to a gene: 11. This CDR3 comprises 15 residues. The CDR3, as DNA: TGTGCCAGCGGGACGGACAGGTTGGATACAGATACGCAGTATTTT. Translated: CASGTDRLDTDTQYF.

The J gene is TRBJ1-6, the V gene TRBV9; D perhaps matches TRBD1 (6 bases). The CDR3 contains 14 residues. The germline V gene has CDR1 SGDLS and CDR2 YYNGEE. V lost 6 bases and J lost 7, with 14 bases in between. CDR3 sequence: CASNQQGPNSPLHF. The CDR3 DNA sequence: TGTGCCAGCAACCAACAGGGCCCCAATTCACCCCTCCACTTT.